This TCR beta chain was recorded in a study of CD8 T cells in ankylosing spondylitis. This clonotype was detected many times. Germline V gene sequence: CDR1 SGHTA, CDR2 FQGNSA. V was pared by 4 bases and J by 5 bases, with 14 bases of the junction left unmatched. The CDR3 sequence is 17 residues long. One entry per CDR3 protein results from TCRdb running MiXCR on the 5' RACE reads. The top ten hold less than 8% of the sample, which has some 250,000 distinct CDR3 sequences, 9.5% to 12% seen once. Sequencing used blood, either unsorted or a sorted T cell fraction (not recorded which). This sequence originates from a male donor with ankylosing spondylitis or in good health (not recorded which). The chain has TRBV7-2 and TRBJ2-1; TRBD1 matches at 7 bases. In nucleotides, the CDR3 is TGTGCCAGCAGCTCGAGGCTGGGACAGCGAGATCACAATGAGCAGTTCTTC. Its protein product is CASSSRLGQRDHNEQFF. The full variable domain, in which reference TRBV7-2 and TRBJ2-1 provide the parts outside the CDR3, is GAGVSQSPSNKVTEKGKDVELRCDPISGHTALYWYRQSLGQGLEFLIYFQGNSAPDKSGLPSDRFSAERTGGSVSTLTIQRTQQEDSAVYLCASSSRLGQRDHNEQFFGPGTRLTVL.